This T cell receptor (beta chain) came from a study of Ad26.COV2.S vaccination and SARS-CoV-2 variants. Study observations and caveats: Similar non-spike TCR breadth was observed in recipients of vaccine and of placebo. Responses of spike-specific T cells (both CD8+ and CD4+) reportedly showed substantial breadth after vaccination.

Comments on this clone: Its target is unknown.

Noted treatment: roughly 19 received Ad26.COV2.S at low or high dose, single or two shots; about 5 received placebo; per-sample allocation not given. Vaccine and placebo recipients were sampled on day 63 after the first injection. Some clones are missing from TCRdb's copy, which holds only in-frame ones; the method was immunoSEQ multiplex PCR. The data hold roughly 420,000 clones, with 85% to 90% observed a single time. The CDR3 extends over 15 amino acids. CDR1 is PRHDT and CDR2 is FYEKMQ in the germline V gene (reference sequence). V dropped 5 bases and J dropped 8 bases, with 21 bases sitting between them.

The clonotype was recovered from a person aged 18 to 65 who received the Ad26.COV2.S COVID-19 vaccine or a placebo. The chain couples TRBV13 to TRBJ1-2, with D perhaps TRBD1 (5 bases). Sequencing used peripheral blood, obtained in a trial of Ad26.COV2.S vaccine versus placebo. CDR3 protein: CASSSSGTGIGGYTF. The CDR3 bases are TGTGCCAGCAGCAGCTCCGGGACCGGTATAGGGGGCTACACCTTC.